The sequence of this TCR beta chain was determined in a study of CDR3 diversity in severe acne. A single record per CDR3 protein comes from TCRdb applying MiXCR to the PCR reads. Of tens of thousands of distinct CDR3 sequences listed, about 54% are singletons. V dropped 6 bases and J dropped 0 bases, with 6 bases sitting between them. CDR3 length equals 11 residues. In germline, CDR1 is DFQATT, CDR2 SNEGSKA (reference sequence). This TCR came from a male donor in good health, without acne. Sequenced material: blood. V and J are TRBV20-1 and TRBJ2-7; D is unclear. DNA for the CDR3: TGCAGTGCCTTTCGCTCCTACGAGCAGTACTTC. Translating gives CSAFRSYEQYF.